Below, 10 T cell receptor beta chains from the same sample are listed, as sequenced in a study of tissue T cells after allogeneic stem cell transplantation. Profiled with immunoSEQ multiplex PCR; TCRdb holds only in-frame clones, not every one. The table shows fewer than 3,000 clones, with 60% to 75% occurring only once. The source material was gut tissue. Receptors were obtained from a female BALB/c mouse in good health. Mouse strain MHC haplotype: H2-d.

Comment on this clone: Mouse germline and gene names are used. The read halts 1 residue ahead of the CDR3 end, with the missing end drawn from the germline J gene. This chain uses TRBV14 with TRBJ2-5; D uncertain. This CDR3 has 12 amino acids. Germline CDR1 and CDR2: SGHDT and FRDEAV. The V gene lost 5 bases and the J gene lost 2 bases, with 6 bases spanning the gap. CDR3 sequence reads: CASSPPQDTQYF. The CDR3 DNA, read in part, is TGTGCCAGCAGCCCCCCCCAAGACACCCAGTAC.

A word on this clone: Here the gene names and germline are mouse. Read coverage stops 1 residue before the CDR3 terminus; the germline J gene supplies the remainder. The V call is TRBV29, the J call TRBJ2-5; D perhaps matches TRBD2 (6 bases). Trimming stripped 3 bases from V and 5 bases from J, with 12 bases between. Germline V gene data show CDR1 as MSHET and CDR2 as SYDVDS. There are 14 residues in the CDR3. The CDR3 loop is CASSLGGGRDTQYF. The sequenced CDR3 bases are TGTGCTAGCAGTTTGGGGGGAGGGCGAGACACCCAGTAC.

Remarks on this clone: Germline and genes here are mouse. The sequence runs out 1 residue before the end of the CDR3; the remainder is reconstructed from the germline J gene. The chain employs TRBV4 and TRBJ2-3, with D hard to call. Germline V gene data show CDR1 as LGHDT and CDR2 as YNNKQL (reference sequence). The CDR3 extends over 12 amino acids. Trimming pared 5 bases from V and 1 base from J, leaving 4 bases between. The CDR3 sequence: CASSRGAETLYF. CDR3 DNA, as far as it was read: TGTGCCAGCAGCAGGGGTGCAGAAACGCTGTAT. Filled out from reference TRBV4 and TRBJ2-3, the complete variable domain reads ETAVFQTPNYHVTQVGNEVSFNCKQTLGHDTMYWYKQDSKKLLKIMFSYNNKQLIVNETVPRRFSPQSSDKAHLNLRIKSVEPEDSAVYLCASSRGAETLYFGSGTRLTVL.

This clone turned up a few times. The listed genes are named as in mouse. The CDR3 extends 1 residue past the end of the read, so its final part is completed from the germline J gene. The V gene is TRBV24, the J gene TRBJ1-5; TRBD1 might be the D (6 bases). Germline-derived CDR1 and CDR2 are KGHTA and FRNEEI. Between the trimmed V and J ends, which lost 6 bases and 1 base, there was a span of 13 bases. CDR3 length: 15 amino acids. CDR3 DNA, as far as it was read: TGTGCCAGCAGCGAAGCCGGGACAAACAACCAGGCTCCGCTT. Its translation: CASSEAGTNNQAPL. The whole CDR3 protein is CASSEAGTNNQAPLF.

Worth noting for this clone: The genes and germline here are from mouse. The CDR3 protein is CASGTGAERLFF. The CDR3 DNA, read in part, is TGTGCCAGCGGTACAGGGGCCGAAAGATTATTT. The chain has TRBV13-2 and TRBJ1-4, with 7 bases aligning to TRBD1. The read is 1 residue too short to cover the CDR3 end, so that end is filled in from the germline J gene. CDR1 and CDR2 from the germline V gene are NNHNN and SYGAGS (reference sequence). The CDR3 contains 12 residues. The junction had 1 base not matched to a gene; V was cut back by 4 bases and J by 7 bases.

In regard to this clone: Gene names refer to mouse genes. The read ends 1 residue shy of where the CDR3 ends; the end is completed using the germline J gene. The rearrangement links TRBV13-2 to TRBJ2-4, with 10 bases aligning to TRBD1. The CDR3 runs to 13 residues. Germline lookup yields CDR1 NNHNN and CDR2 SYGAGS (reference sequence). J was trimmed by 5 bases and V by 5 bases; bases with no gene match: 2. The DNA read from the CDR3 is TGTGCCAGCGGCCGGGACAGGGGAAACACCTTGTAC. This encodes CASGRDRGNTLY. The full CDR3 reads CASGRDRGNTLYF.

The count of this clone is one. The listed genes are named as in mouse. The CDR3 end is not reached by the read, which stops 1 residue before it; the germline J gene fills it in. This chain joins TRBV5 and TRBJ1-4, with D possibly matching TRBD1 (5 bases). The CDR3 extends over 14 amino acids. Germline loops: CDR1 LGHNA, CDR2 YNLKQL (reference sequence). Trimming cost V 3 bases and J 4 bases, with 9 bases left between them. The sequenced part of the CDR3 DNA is TGTGCCAGCAGCCAGCCGGACATCAACGAAAGATTATTT. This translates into CASSQPDINERLF. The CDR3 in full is CASSQPDINERLFF.

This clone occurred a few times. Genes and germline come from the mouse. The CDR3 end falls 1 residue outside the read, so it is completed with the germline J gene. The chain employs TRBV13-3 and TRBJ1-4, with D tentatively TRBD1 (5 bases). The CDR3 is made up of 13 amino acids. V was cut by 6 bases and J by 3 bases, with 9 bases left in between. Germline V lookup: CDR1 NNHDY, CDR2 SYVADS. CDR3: CASMRQPNERLFF. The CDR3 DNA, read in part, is TGTGCCAGCATGCGACAGCCCAACGAAAGATTATTT.

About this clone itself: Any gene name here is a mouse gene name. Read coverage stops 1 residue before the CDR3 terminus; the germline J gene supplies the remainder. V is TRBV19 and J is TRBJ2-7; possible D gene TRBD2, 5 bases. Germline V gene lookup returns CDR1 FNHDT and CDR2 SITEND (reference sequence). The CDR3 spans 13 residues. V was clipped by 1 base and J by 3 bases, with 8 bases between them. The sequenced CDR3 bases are TGTGCCAGCAGTATACTGGGCGGCTATGAACAGTAC. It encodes CASSILGGYEQY. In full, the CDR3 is CASSILGGYEQYF. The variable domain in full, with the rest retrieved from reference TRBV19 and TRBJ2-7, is GGIITQTPKFLIGQEGQKLTLKCQQNFNHDTMYWYRQDSGKGLRLIYYSITENDLQKGDLSEGYDASREKKSSFSLTVTSAQKNEMAVFLCASSILGGYEQYFGPGTRLTVL.

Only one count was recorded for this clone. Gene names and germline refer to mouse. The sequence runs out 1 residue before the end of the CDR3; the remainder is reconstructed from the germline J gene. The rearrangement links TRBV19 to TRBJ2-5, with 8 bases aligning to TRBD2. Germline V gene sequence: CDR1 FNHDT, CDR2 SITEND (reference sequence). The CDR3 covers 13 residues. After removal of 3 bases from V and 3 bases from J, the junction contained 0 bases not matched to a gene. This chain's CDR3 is CASSTGGQDTQYF. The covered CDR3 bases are TGTGCCAGCAGTACTGGGGGGCAAGACACCCAGTAC.